This T cell receptor (beta chain) was observed in a study of blood T cells in healthy people across ages. A J-beta primer mix and a sample-barcoded 5' primer were used in a second PCR of roughly 6 to 12 cycles. In TCRdb, the 5' RACE reads were re-called with MiXCR into one record per CDR3 protein. This table holds roughly 2 million distinct CDR3 sequences, 49% found once. Trimming left V 4 bases short and J 3 bases short, with 12 bases between. In germline, CDR1 is SQVTM, CDR2 ANQGSEA. This CDR3 region has 13 residues. Whole-study results and caveats: Age brought a roughly linear fall in TCR beta diversity measured per million T cells.

Note on this clonotype: What it binds is unknown.

The extraction recovered at least 5.5 micrograms of total RNA per sample. The receptor was isolated from a woman in her thirties or forties in good health. The sample taken for sequencing was blood. This chain uses TRBV29-1 with TRBJ1-2, with D perhaps matching TRBD1 (6 bases). CDR3 in DNA: TGCAGCGTTGCATGGGAGGGGGACTATGGCTACACCTTC. As protein: CSVAWEGDYGYTF.